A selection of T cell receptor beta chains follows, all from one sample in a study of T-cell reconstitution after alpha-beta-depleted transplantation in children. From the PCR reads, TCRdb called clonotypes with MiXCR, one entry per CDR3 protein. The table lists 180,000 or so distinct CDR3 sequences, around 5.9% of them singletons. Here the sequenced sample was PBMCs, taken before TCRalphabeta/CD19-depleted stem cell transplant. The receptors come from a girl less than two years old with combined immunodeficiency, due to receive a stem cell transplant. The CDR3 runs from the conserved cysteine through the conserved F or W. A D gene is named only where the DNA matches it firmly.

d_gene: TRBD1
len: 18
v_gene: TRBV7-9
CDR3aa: CASSPLTGDKSSYNEQFF

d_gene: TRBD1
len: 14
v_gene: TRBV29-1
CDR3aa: CSASGTGGSYEQYF

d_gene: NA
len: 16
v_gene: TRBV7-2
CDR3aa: CASSSPWDPRGEKLFF

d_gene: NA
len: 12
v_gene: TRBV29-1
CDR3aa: CSADRVQETQYF

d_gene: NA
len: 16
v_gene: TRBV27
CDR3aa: CASSSQGSSYNSPLHF

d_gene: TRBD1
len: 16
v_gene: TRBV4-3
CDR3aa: CASSHLGQGVGNEQFF

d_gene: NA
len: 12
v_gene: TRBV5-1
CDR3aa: CASTEGGTEAFF

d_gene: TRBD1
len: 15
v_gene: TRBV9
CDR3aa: CASTPGGRLKETQYF

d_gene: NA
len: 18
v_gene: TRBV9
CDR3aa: CASSVVGGPPPPYNEQFF

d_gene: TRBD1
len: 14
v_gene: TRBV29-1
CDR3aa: CSAQDRLSSYEQYF

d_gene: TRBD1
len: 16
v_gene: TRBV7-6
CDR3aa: CASSAGAGGAYNEQFF

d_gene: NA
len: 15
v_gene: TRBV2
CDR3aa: CASRPKGLDLFEAFF

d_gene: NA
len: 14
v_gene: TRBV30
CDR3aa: CAWSVAGSTDTQYF

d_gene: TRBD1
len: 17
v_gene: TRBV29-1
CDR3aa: CSVETLDRAESSYEQYF

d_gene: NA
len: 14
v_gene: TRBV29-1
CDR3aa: CSVERLLAKNIQYF

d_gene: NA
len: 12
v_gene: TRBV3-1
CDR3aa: CASSRLPREQFF

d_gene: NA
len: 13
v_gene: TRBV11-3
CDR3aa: CASGPGWTTEAFF

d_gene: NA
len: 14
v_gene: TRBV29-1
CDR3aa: CSVVLGVSTGELFF

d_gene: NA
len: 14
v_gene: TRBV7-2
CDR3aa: CASSTGRGQETQYF

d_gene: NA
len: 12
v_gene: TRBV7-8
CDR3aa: CASSPLNNEQFF

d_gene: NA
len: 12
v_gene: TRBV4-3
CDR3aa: CASSQEPHTQYF

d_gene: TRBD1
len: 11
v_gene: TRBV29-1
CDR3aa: CSGGQGYEQYF

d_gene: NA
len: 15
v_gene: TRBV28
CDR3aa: CASSSDSKTTYEQYF

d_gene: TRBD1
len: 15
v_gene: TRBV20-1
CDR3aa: CSARDGQVTSYEQYF

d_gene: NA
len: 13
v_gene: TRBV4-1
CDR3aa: CASSQAGANVLTF

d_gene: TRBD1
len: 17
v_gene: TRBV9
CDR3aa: CASSVVEDRVLNYGYTF

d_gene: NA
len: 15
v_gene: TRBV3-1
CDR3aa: CASSPQLQTAGEQFF

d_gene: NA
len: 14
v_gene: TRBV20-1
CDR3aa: CSARESPAFYGYTF

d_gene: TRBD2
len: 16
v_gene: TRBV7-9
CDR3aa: CASSRLAGVVADTQYF

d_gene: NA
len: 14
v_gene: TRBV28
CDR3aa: CASSLFRAGNIQYF

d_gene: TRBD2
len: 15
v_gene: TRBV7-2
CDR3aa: CASSLVAGVYNEQFF

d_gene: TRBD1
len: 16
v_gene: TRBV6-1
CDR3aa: CASRSAGTDIYNEQFF

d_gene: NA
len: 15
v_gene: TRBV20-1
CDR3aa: CSASMPSGGTDTQYF

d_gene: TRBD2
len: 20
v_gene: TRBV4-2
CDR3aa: CASSQDQSGSGIVPPRQQFF

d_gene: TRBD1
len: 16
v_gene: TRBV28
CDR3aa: CASSWGDRGPPDEQYF

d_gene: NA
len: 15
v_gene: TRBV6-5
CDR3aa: CASSNRGAKDYGYTF

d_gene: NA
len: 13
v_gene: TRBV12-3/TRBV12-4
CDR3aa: CASSFTGLSGYTF

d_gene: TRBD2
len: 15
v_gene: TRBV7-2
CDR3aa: CASSLAVVAGSEQFF

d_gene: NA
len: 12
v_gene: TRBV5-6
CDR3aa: CASSASEETQYF

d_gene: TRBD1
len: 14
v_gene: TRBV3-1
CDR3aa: CASSLSPGGGEQYF

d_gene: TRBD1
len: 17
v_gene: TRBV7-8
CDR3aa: CASSFGARGLGGTEAFF

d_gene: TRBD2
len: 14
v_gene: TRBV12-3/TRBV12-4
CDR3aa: CASNLGGRYNEQFF

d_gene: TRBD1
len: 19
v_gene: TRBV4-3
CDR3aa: CASSQEAPRQGEFTYEQYF

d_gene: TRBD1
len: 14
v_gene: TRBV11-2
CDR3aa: CASIGGQADYEQYF

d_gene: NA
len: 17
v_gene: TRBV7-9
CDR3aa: CASSVNRRGPSYNEQFF

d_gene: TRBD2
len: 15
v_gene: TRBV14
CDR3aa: CASSQQTSGYNEQFF

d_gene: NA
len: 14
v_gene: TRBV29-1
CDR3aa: CSAIPGLENIEQFF

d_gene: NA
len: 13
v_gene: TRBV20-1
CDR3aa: CSARAPGGVEQYF

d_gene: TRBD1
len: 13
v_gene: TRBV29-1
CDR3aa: CSAATGNVNEQYF

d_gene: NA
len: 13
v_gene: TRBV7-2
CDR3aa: CASSLLEGYEQYF